The 19 T cell receptor beta chains in this list originate from one sample, sequenced in a study of shared clonotypes between healthy human individuals. Measured with immunoSEQ multiplex PCR; TCRdb has only the in-frame clones, and not every one. The sample carries some 470,000 clones, less than 80% recorded once. The sequenced sample was PBMCs. The receptors were sampled from a woman aged 40 to 50 in good health. Some clones in this sample may be carry-over from other donors' samples.

The chain recombines TRBV11-2 with TRBJ2-7; 9 positions match TRBD1. This CDR3 is 14 amino acids long. J lost 2 bases, V lost 4 bases, and 3 bases had no gene match. In germline, CDR1 is SGHAT, CDR2 FQNNGV. Here the CDR3 reads CASSSGDRAYEQYF. DNA of the CDR3: TGTGCCAGCAGCTCCGGGGACAGGGCCTACGAGCAGTACTTC.

The rearrangement links TRBV28 to TRBJ2-7; maybe TRBD1 (6 bases). The CDR3 runs 14 residues. V lost 6 bases to trimming and J lost 3 bases, with 15 bases between them. CDR1 is MDHEN, CDR2 SYDVKM, per germline. The CDR3 sequence is CASRGQGSLYEQYF. The CDR3 nucleotides are TGTGCCAGCAGGGGGCAGGGGTCTCTCTACGAGCAGTACTTC.

This clone occurred many times. The sample carries other DNA sequences with the same CDR3. The rearrangement joins TRBV9 to TRBJ2-3; D may be TRBD2 (5 bases). V was pared by 2 bases and J by 3 bases, with 10 bases between. This CDR3 has 14 amino acids. Looked up from germline, CDR1 is SGDLS and CDR2 is YYNGEE. For the CDR3, the DNA is TGTGCCAGCAGCGTTCAACCGGGGACAGATACGCAGTATTTT. Translating gives CASSVQPGTDTQYF.

The V and J genes are TRBV7-8 and TRBJ2-5; D is possibly TRBD2 (6 bases). Trimming stripped 5 bases from V and 4 bases from J, with 14 bases between. Germline-derived CDR1 and CDR2 are SGHVS and FQNEAQ. The CDR3 is 14 amino acids. In DNA form, the CDR3 reads TGTGCCAGCAGCCCGCGGGGCACTGGAGAGACCCAGTACTTC. This sequence encodes CASSPRGTGETQYF.

This chain connects TRBV5-1 to TRBJ1-4; no clear D. Germline lookup yields CDR1 SGHRS and CDR2 YFSETQ. The V end was cut by 0 bases, the J end by 8 bases, with 11 bases between. The CDR3 consists of 14 residues. CDR3 protein: CASSLGVGSEKLFF. In DNA, the CDR3 is TGCGCCAGCAGCTTGGGTGTAGGTAGCGAAAAACTGTTTTTT.

DNA of the CDR3: TGTGCCAGCAGTTTATTGAGTTTGTCTGGTGAGCAGTTCTTC. Amino acid sequence: CASSLLSLSGEQFF. The gene calls are TRBV28 and TRBJ2-1; D not certain. The CDR3 has 14 residues. The ends were cut back, 1 base at V and 9 bases at J, with 13 bases in the middle. Looked up from germline, CDR1 is MDHEN and CDR2 is SYDVKM.

This clone was counted only a few times. V and J are TRBV5-1 and TRBJ2-2; no definite D call. CDR3 size: 13 residues. V lost 0 bases to trimming and J lost 7 bases, with 7 bases between them. Per germline, CDR1 SGHRS and CDR2 YFSETQ. This CDR3 reads CASSLGQRGELFF. The DNA for the CDR3 is TGCGCCAGCAGCTTGGGGCAACGCGGGGAGCTGTTTTTT.

The CDR3 bases are TGTGCCAGCAGTTACCAGGGTAGGAACTACGAGCAGTACTTC. Residues: CASSYQGRNYEQYF. The chain uses TRBV6-5 and TRBJ2-7, with a possible D match to TRBD1 (5 bases). Germline CDR1 reads MNHEY; CDR2 reads SVGAGI. This CDR3 contains 14 residues. Between the trimmed V and J ends, which lost 2 bases and 3 bases, there was a span of 11 bases.

J is TRBJ1-4 and V is TRBV6-1, with TRBD1 as a possible D gene (6 bases). V was shortened by 1 base and J by 0 bases, with 6 bases between the two germline ends. There are 15 residues in the CDR3. The germline V gene has CDR1 MNHNS and CDR2 SASEGT. The CDR3, as DNA: TGTGCCAGCAGTGAAGGACAGGCAACTAATGAAAAACTGTTTTTT. Its protein product is CASSEGQATNEKLFF.

The chain uses TRBV4-1 and TRBJ2-5; TRBD2 aligns across 12 bases. J was trimmed by 5 bases and V by 3 bases; bases with no gene match: 7. Germline V CDR1 and CDR2: MGHRA, YSYEKL. The CDR3 contains 16 residues. The CDR3 nucleotides read TGCGCCAGCAGCCATCGACTAGCGGGAGCGGTGGAGACCCAGTACTTC. As protein: CASSHRLAGAVETQYF.

As concerns this clone: It may be a read error: a sequence one base away is much more abundant. V usage is TRBV4-1 and J usage is TRBJ2-7; 14 bases fit TRBD2. Germline V gene lookup returns CDR1 MGHRA and CDR2 YSYEKL. The V gene end was trimmed by 0 bases and the J gene end by 6 bases; junction bases not matched to a gene: 4. CDR3 length equals 16 residues. The CDR3, as DNA: TGCGCCAGCAGCCAAGAAGGGACTAGCGGGAGAATCGAGCAGTACTTC. Protein: CASSQEGTSGRIEQYF.

This clone was detected many times. The chain carries TRBV25-1 and TRBJ1-2; 7 nucleotides match TRBD1. Germline lookup yields CDR1 MGHDK and CDR2 SYGVNS. V was clipped by 4 bases and J by 3 bases; unmatched bases: 5. This CDR3 region has 14 residues. The CDR3 bases are TGTGCCAGCAGTGCAGGGACAGACCACTATGGCTACACCTTC. It is translated as CASSAGTDHYGYTF.

As regards this clone: The likely explanation is a read error, given a far larger clone one base away. The rearrangement joins TRBV20-1 to TRBJ2-5, with D maybe TRBD1 (6 bases). This CDR3 has 11 amino acids. CDR1 is DFQATT and CDR2 is SNEGSKA in the germline V gene (reference sequence). For the CDR3, the DNA is TGCAGCGGACAGTTAGGAGGGACCCAGTACTTC. Protein product: CSGQLGGTQYF.

This clone was seen only a few times. This CDR3 is CASSPDWGQPQHF. DNA for the CDR3: TGTGCCAGCAGCCCAGATTGGGGCCAGCCCCAGCATTTT. The genes are TRBV7-6 and TRBJ1-5; maybe TRBD1 (5 bases). Trimming cost V 5 bases and J 7 bases, with 12 bases left between them. The V gene's germline CDR1 is SGHVS and CDR2 FNYEAQ. The CDR3 consists of 13 residues. The variable domain in full, completed from reference TRBV7-6 and TRBJ1-5, reads GAGVSQSPRYKVTKRGQDVALRCDPISGHVSLYWYRQALGQGPEFLTYFNYEAQQDKSGLPNDRFSAERPEGSISTLTIQRTEQRDSAMYRCASSPDWGQPQHFGDGTRLSIL.

The genes are TRBV14 and TRBJ2-7, with 7 bases aligning to TRBD1. Trimming cost V 3 bases and J 11 bases; bases outside gene matches: 10. Germline CDR1 reads SGHDN; CDR2 reads FVKESK. CDR3 length equals 13 residues. CDR3 DNA: TGTGCCAGCAGCCAGATCCAACAGGGGAAGGAGTACTTC. Translated: CASSQIQQGKEYF.

Note on this clone: This may stem from a read error, because a much larger clone lies one nucleotide away. In the same sample, other DNA sequences code for this CDR3. This chain connects TRBV5-1 to TRBJ2-5, with TRBD2 matching 8 bases. V gave up 0 bases and J gave up 2 bases; unmatched junction bases: 3. Germline-derived CDR1 and CDR2 are SGHRS and YFSETQ. The CDR3 extends over 15 amino acids. The chain's CDR3 is CASSLEASGQETQYF. The CDR3 DNA follows: TGCGCCAGCAGCTTGGAGGCTAGCGGGCAAGAGACCCAGTACTTC.

The CDR3: CAISEYREQWPQHF. DNA of the CDR3: TGTGCCATCAGTGAGTACAGGGAGCAATGGCCCCAGCATTTT. This rearrangement joins TRBV10-3 to TRBJ1-5; a weak D match, TRBD1 (6 bases). CDR3 length equals 14 residues. The V gene's germline CDR1 is ENHRY and CDR2 SYGVKD. V was shortened by 1 base and J by 9 bases, with 13 bases between the two germline ends.

The J gene is TRBJ2-2, the V gene TRBV9; 7 positions agree with TRBD1. V lost 4 bases to trimming and J lost 4 bases; unmatched junction nucleotides: 7. CDR1 and CDR2 from the germline V gene are SGDLS and YYNGEE. This CDR3 spans 15 amino acids. The CDR3 DNA sequence: TGTGCCAGCAGCCTCACAGGGGCAATCACCGGGGAGCTGTTTTTT. It yields the protein CASSLTGAITGELFF.

This chain links TRBV19 with TRBJ1-4; D gene unclear. CDR3 length equals 13 residues. Looked up from germline, CDR1 is LNHDA and CDR2 is SQIVND (reference sequence). V was trimmed by 5 bases and J by 6 bases, leaving 10 bases between them. The CDR3 DNA reads as TGTGCCAGTAGTTACGGGTCGGATGAAAAACTGTTTTTT. Residues: CASSYGSDEKLFF.